The sequence of this T cell receptor (beta chain) was determined in a study of OX40 agonist ivuxolimab in advanced cancers. Study background: Under the entry rules, prior anti-PD-1, anti-PD-L1 or anti-CTLA-4 therapy was allowed, and roughly 41% had some.

Details on this clone: Its antigen is as yet unknown. One end of the junction does not line up with germline, which may come from a read error.

Some clones are missing from TCRdb's copy, which holds only in-frame ones; the method was immunoSEQ multiplex PCR. Of over 40,000 clones listed, around 87% are singletons. Notes on the study in general: The investigators did not determine what antigen specificity the expanded peripheral T cells had.

Source: CD4+ or CD8+ T cells sorted from blood, taken in a trial of the OX40 agonist ivuxolimab. This clonotype originated in an adult with an advanced solid tumor such as melanoma, head and neck, liver or kidney cancer.

The CDR3 sequence is CASSQEDRAGNTIYF. CDR3 bases: TGCGCCAGCAGCCAAGAGGACAGGGCTGGAAACACCATATATTTT. The V and J genes are TRBV7-3 and TRBJ1-3, with 8 positions matching TRBD1. The CDR3 contains 15 residues. Germline V CDR1 and CDR2: SGHTA, FQGTGA. Based on the CDR3 plus reference TRBV7-3 and TRBJ1-3, the full variable domain is GAGVSQTPSNKVTEKGKYVELRCDPISGHTALYWYRQSLGQGPEFLIYFQGTGAADDSGLPNDRFFAVRPEGSVSTLKIQRTERGDSAVYLCASSQEDRAGNTIYFGEGSWLTVV.